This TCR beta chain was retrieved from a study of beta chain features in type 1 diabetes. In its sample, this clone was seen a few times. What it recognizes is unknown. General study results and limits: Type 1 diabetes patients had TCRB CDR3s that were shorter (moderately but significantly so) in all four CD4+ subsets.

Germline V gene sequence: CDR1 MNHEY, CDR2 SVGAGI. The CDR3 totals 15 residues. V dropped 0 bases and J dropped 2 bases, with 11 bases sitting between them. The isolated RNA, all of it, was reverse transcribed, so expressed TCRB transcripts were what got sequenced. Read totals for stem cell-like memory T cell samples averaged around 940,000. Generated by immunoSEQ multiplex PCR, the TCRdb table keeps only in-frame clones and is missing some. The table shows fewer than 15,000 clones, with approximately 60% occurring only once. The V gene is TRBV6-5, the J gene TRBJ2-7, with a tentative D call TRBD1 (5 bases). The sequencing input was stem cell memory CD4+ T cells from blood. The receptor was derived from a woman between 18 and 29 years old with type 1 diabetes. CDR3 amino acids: CASSYSRQPPYEQYF. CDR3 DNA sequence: TGTGCCAGCAGTTACTCGAGACAGCCTCCCTACGAGCAGTACTTC.